This entry concerns a single TCR beta chain. Antigen specificity is unknown. CDR3 length: 11 residues. CDR1 MNHNS and CDR2 SASEGT come from the germline V gene. Trimming stripped 5 bases from V and 12 bases from J, with 14 bases between. The data belong to a study of vaccination and CD4 T cells after COVID-19. As for the study in general: Timing of post-vaccine sample collection was a median about 72 days after dose two, with a range of 14 to 241.

The treatment: roughly 11-day PBMC culture with coronavirus spike peptide pools or control peptides (ViraFEST assay). Cultured CD4+ T cells had their DNA profiled by the Oncomine TCR Beta short-read assay. TCRdb re-called the PCR reads with MiXCR, one entry per CDR3 protein. Here the sample spans approximately 8,800 distinct CDR3 sequences, approximately 50% being singletons. Sequencing used CD4+ T cells from blood, cultured in vitro. The J gene is TRBJ2-7, the V gene TRBV6-1, with D unclear. This TCR derives from a human donor who had recovered from COVID-19. CDR3 in DNA: TGTGCCAGCAGTCCCGGGCAATCGTTGTACTTC. It specifies CASSPGQSLYF.